Here is one TCR beta chain with its context. Here immunoSEQ multiplex PCR was the method, and the copy in TCRdb shows in-frame clones only, minus some. The table has some 44,000 clones, around 90% seen once. The data belong to a study of T cell changes during pregnancy in multiple sclerosis. Germline-derived CDR1 and CDR2 are SGHKS and YYEKEE (reference sequence). V gave up 5 bases and J gave up 2 bases; unmatched junction bases: 9. There are 15 residues in the CDR3. The chain carries TRBV5-5 and TRBJ1-1, with 7 positions matching TRBD1. The receptor was derived from a female donor with multiple sclerosis, enrolled in a pregnancy study. The sequences come from CD4+ T cells from peripheral blood mononuclear cells, collected before pregnancy. CDR3 region: CASRWLGTANTEAFF. The CDR3 region has the DNA TGTGCCAGCAGGTGGCTGGGGACAGCCAACACTGAAGCTTTCTTT. Using reference TRBV5-5 and TRBJ1-1 for the parts outside the CDR3, the full variable domain is DAGVTQSPTHLIKTRGQQVTLRCSPISGHKSVSWYQQVLGQGPQFIFQYYEKEERGRGNFPDRFSARQFPNYSSELNVNALLLGDSALYLCASRWLGTANTEAFFGQGTRLTVV.